A selection of T cell receptor beta chains follows, all from one sample in a study of brain T cells in children with intractable seizures. TCRdb's table, derived via immunoSEQ multiplex PCR, lists solely in-frame clones and lacks some. The sample holds approximately 23,000 clones, 85% to 95% seen once. The input for sequencing was peripheral blood, taken at surgery. The receptors were sampled from a boy aged 5-17 years with focal cortical dysplasia and intractable seizures. Each CDR3 is given with its conserved first and last residue. The D gene is left open where the match is weak. The size entry is marked missing in some rows and otherwise reads once, few, many or a size class.

CDR3,DNA,D,size,length,J,V
CASSLSPEAFF,TGTGCCAGCAGTCTCAGTCCTGAAGCTTTCTTT,NA,NA,11,TRBJ1-1,TRBV2
CASSQGPQADTQYF,TGTGCCAGCAGTCAAGGACCCCAAGCAGATACGCAGTATTTT,NA,NA,14,TRBJ2-3,TRBV27
CSASRPGVNTEAFF,TGCAGTGCTAGTCGGCCAGGGGTGAACACTGAAGCTTTCTTT,NA,NA,14,TRBJ1-1,TRBV20-1
CASSSQGTVHEQYF,TGTGCCAGCAGCTCTCAAGGGACAGTCCACGAGCAGTACTTC,TRBD1,once,14,TRBJ2-7,TRBV7-8
CASSLVGTGNTEAFF,TGCGCCAGCAGCTTGGTTGGGACAGGGAACACTGAAGCTTTCTTT,TRBD1,NA,15,TRBJ1-1,TRBV5-1
CASSPSGGNTIYF,TGTGCCAGCAGCCCTTCCGGCGGAAACACCATATATTTT,NA,NA,13,TRBJ1-3,TRBV13
CASSPVGNTIYF,TGTGCCAGCAGCCCGGTTGGAAACACCATATATTTT,NA,NA,12,TRBJ1-3,TRBV5-5
CASSQGSPEGMFF,TGCGCCAGCAGCCAAGGATCGCCGGAGGGGATGTTCTTC,NA,NA,13,TRBJ2-1,TRBV4-1
CSASPSSYEQYF,TGCAGTGCTAGTCCGAGTTCCTACGAGCAGTACTTC,NA,NA,12,TRBJ2-7,TRBV20-1
CASSRATADTQYF,TGTGCCAGCAGCCGGGCTACAGCAGATACGCAGTATTTT,NA,NA,13,TRBJ2-3,TRBV4-2
CASSVSNTEAFF,TGTGCCAGCAGTGTGAGCAACACTGAAGCTTTCTTT,NA,NA,12,TRBJ1-1,TRBV2
CASSLESQGETQYF,TGTGCCAGCAGCTTAGAGAGTCAGGGGGAGACCCAGTACTTC,NA,once,14,TRBJ2-5,TRBV11-2
CAISETGSLSGNTIYF,TGTGCCATCAGTGAGACGGGCAGTCTCTCTGGAAACACCATATATTTT,NA,NA,16,TRBJ1-3,TRBV10-3
CASSPHPTTTINF,TGTGCCAGCAGCCCCCACCCGACTACCACGATAAATTTT,NA,NA,13,TRBJ2-3,TRBV7-2
CASSHFPGGGETQYF,TGTGCCAGCAGCCATTTCCCGGGTGGGGGCGAGACCCAGTACTTC,NA,NA,15,TRBJ2-5,TRBV4-2
CASSGQGTNEKLFF,TGTGCCAGCAGCGGACAGGGGACTAATGAAAAACTGTTTTTT,TRBD1,NA,14,TRBJ1-4,TRBV9
CASSLFLGNTGELFF,TGTGCCAGCAGCTTGTTTTTGGGGAACACCGGGGAGCTGTTTTTT,NA,NA,15,TRBJ2-2,TRBV5-4